This TCR beta chain emerged from a study of blood T cell repertoires in COVID-19. For the study at large: The United States, Italy and Spain supplied acute and convalescent COVID-19 samples. PBMCs, B-cell-depleted T cells, or T cells were the source of the cDNA or gDNA that made up the material.

Produced via immunoSEQ multiplex PCR; TCRdb's table is partial and in-frame only. This sample has some 200,000 clones; approximately 80% occur once, and the top ten carry roughly 17%. CDR1 and CDR2 (germline): MDHEN, SYDVKM. J was trimmed by 4 bases and V by 3 bases; bases with no gene match: 14. The CDR3 totals 18 residues. Participant-reported clinical history was the basis for cohort assignment. Recovered participants had two consecutive negative NP/OP PCR tests, healthcare professional clearance, or symptom resolution. This sequence originates from a woman aged 50 to 60 who had recovered from COVID-19. The source material was PBMCs or T cells enriched from blood (not recorded which). The genes are TRBV28 and TRBJ2-1, with 8 positions matching TRBD2. CDR3 nucleotides: TGTGCCAGCAGTTTGGAGGGACCGACCGGCGGGAGGTACAATGAGCAGTTCTTC. This codes for CASSLEGPTGGRYNEQFF.